This record looks at one TCR beta chain sequence and its context. Libraries were prepared by immunoSEQ multiplex PCR; TCRdb keeps only in-frame clonotypes and omits some of them. This table holds 81,000 or so clones, about 88% found once. The data belong to a study of OX40 agonist ivuxolimab in advanced cancers. This CDR3 region has 11 residues. Between the trimmed V and J ends, which lost 4 bases and 6 bases, there was a span of 7 bases. Germline values: CDR1 SEHNR, CDR2 FQNEAQ (reference sequence). Systemic immunosuppression or autoimmune disease history was grounds to exclude patients. The gene calls are TRBV7-9 and TRBJ2-7; D gene uncertain. The clonotype was recovered from an adult with an advanced solid tumor such as melanoma, head and neck, liver or kidney cancer. The sequenced sample was CD4+ or CD8+ T cells sorted from blood, obtained in a trial of the OX40 agonist ivuxolimab. This chain's CDR3 is CASSSITEQYF. The CDR3 region has the DNA TGTGCCAGCAGCTCGATCACCGAGCAGTACTTC.